This TCR beta chain was documented in a study of T-cell reconstitution after alpha-beta-depleted transplantation in children. Per germline, CDR1 DFQATT and CDR2 SNEGSKA (reference sequence). This CDR3 has 14 amino acids. Losses at the gene ends were 0 bases for V and 4 bases for J; bases not matched to a gene: 6. Study results and limitations: TCRbeta diversity was high at day 60 in some patients (a result of surviving recipient T cells and thymic progenitors). T-cell numbers and diversity, one year after transplant, stemmed largely from T cells that were newly produced. Where alpha-beta T cells came from about two months after transplant was reportedly several hundred expanded graft clones.

This clonotype was counted between two and nine times. Its specificity is unknown. TCRbeta library construction was performed incorporating unique molecular identifiers. TCRdb passed the PCR reads through MiXCR, listing each CDR3 protein once. The table records around 440,000 distinct CDR3 sequences, roughly a tenth of them present only once. The specimen was PBMCs, collected before TCRalphabeta/CD19-depleted stem cell transplant. The clonotype was recovered from a child under 10 years old with inherited bone marrow failure, due to receive a stem cell transplant. This chain joins TRBV20-1 and TRBJ2-7; TRBD1 agrees at 7 bases. The CDR3, as DNA: TGCAGTGCTAGAGATCGGGACAGACCATACGAGCAGTACTTC. Protein: CSARDRDRPYEQYF.